A selection of T cell receptor beta chains follows, all from one sample in a study of beta chain features in type 1 diabetes. Clones were read by immunoSEQ multiplex PCR, and TCRdb kept only the in-frame ones, dropping some. The sample has about 700,000 clones, around 15% seen once. What was sequenced was naive CD4+ T cells from blood. Every receptor here comes from a man aged 18-30 years with type 1 diabetes. Both conserved end residues are part of each CDR3. Fields, in order: V gene, clone size, J gene, D gene, CDR3 DNA, CDR3 protein. A D gene is named only where the DNA matches it firmly. Expanded clones are given a class, and other clones once, few, many or no size at all.

V: TRBV27; size: few; J: TRBJ1-6; D: TRBD1; DNA: TGTGCCAGCGCACCCCCGGGACAGGGAGTCTCACCCCTCCACTTT; CDR3: CASAPPGQGVSPLHF
V: TRBV7-3; size: few; J: TRBJ2-2; D: .; DNA: TGTGCCAGCAGCTTATCGTCTGCAGGGAACACCGGGGAGCTGTTTTTT; CDR3: CASSLSSAGNTGELFF
V: TRBV5-6; size: .; J: TRBJ2-2; D: .; DNA: TGTGCCAGCAGCTCTTCGAGACAAGACGGGGAGCTGTTTTTT; CDR3: CASSSSRQDGELFF
V: TRBV7-9; size: .; J: TRBJ2-7; D: .; DNA: TGTGCCAGCAGGCCCGGGCCTCTTGACGAGCAGTACTTC; CDR3: CASRPGPLDEQYF
V: TRBV18; size: few; J: TRBJ2-1; D: TRBD1; DNA: TGTGCCAGCTCACCGAGTGAGGGACAGATCAATGAGCAGTTCTTC; CDR3: CASSPSEGQINEQFF
V: TRBV29-1; size: few; J: TRBJ1-5; D: .; DNA: TGCAGCGTTGGGGGGGGCTACTCGGATCAGCCCCAGCATTTT; CDR3: CSVGGGYSDQPQHF
V: TRBV29-1; size: .; J: TRBJ1-2; D: .; DNA: TGCAGCGTTGGAAATAGCGGCGGCTACACCTTC; CDR3: CSVGNSGGYTF
V: TRBV19; size: .; J: TRBJ1-2; D: TRBD1; DNA: TGTGAGTCCCGGGACAGGGACAACTATGGCTACACCTTC; CDR3: CESRDRDNYGYTF
V: TRBV9; size: few; J: TRBJ2-3; D: .; DNA: TGTGCCAGCAGCGTGGACCCGCGGCCAGATACGCAGTATTTT; CDR3: CASSVDPRPDTQYF
V: TRBV16; size: .; J: TRBJ1-5; D: .; DNA: TGTGCCAGCAGCCAATTCTATGGATCGCAGCCCCAGCATTTT; CDR3: CASSQFYGSQPQHF
V: TRBV2; size: .; J: TRBJ2-2; D: .; DNA: TGTGCCAGCAGTACGGACACCGGGGAGCTGTTTTTT; CDR3: CASSTDTGELFF
V: TRBV7-8; size: .; J: TRBJ1-6; D: .; DNA: TGTGCCAGCAGCTTATCCCCAGTCGGAAATTCACCCCTCCACTTT; CDR3: CASSLSPVGNSPLHF
V: TRBV30; size: few; J: TRBJ1-1; D: .; DNA: TGTGCCTGGAGTGTACCCCGGGGGCAGGGGAACACTGAAGCTTTCTTT; CDR3: CAWSVPRGQGNTEAFF
V: TRBV6-1; size: .; J: TRBJ1-1; D: .; DNA: TGTGCCAGCAGTAACAGGCAGAACACTGAAGCTTTCTTT; CDR3: CASSNRQNTEAFF
V: TRBV27; size: few; J: TRBJ2-7; D: .; DNA: TGTGCCAGCAGTAAGCAGACAGGTACCTACGAGCAGTACTTC; CDR3: CASSKQTGTYEQYF
V: TRBV29-1; size: few; J: TRBJ2-5; D: .; DNA: TGCAGCGTTGAACCCGCAGGAAAGGAGACCCAGTACTTC; CDR3: CSVEPAGKETQYF
V: TRBV11-3; size: few; J: TRBJ2-1; D: .; DNA: TGTGCCAGCAGCTTAGTGGGGACGTCAGACAATGAGCAGTTCTTC; CDR3: CASSLVGTSDNEQFF
V: TRBV4-1; size: .; J: TRBJ1-5; D: .; DNA: TGCGCCAGCAGCCGATACGGGGGGGTTAACAATCAGCCCCAGCATTTT; CDR3: CASSRYGGVNNQPQHF
V: TRBV16; size: .; J: TRBJ1-5; D: TRBD1; DNA: TGTGCCAGCAGCCCCCAGAGGACAGGGGGCAATCAGCCCCAGCATTTT; CDR3: CASSPQRTGGNQPQHF
V: TRBV5-4; size: few; J: TRBJ2-1; D: .; DNA: TGTGCCAGCAGCTTGCGAGACAGCGCCGTCTCCTACAATGAGCAGTTCTTC; CDR3: CASSLRDSAVSYNEQFF
V: TRBV11-1; size: .; J: TRBJ2-7; D: TRBD1; DNA: TGTGCCAGCGTCCCGGGACAGGGTTACGAGCAGTACTTC; CDR3: CASVPGQGYEQYF
V: TRBV29-1; size: few; J: TRBJ1-1; D: .; DNA: TGCAGCGTTGATCGGCAGGGGGCTTTCTTT; CDR3: CSVDRQGAFF
V: TRBV28; size: few; J: TRBJ2-7; D: TRBD1; DNA: TGTGCCAGCAGTGTAGGTGGGACAGGGCCCTACGAGCAGTACTTC; CDR3: CASSVGGTGPYEQYF
V: TRBV30; size: few; J: TRBJ2-7; D: .; DNA: TGTGCCTGGAGTGGGACAGTCGATAGCTCCTACGAGCAGTACTTC; CDR3: CAWSGTVDSSYEQYF
V: TRBV4-1; size: .; J: TRBJ1-2; D: .; DNA: TGCGCCAGCAGCCAAGAGGGGGCAGGTCCGAATGGCTACACCTTC; CDR3: CASSQEGAGPNGYTF
V: TRBV5-6; size: .; J: TRBJ1-5; D: .; DNA: TGTGCCAGCAGCCAGGGCCTAAGAGGGGGCAATCAGCCCCAGCATTTT; CDR3: CASSQGLRGGNQPQHF
V: TRBV4-1; size: few; J: TRBJ2-1; D: TRBD2; DNA: TGCGCCAGCAGCCACCCAGGGCTAGCGGCCGACGGGCAGTTCTTC; CDR3: CASSHPGLAADGQFF
V: TRBV7-9; size: .; J: TRBJ1-2; D: .; DNA: TGTGCCAGCAGCCCGGTGGTAGCTAACTATGGCTACACCTTC; CDR3: CASSPVVANYGYTF
V: TRBV27; size: .; J: TRBJ2-7; D: .; DNA: TGTGCCAGCAGTTTCCGGGGCCACGAGCAGTACTTC; CDR3: CASSFRGHEQYF
V: TRBV30; size: few; J: TRBJ1-2; D: .; DNA: TGTGCCTGGACCCGCTTACCGGACCGGAACTATGGCTACACCTTC; CDR3: CAWTRLPDRNYGYTF
V: TRBV28; size: .; J: TRBJ2-7; D: .; DNA: TGTGCCAGCAGAAAGGCCGGGACTCTAACCTACGAGCAGTACTTC; CDR3: CASRKAGTLTYEQYF
V: TRBV19; size: few; J: TRBJ1-5; D: .; DNA: TGTGCCAGCGTGGGGGGAAATCAGCCCCAGCATTTT; CDR3: CASVGGNQPQHF
V: TRBV29-1; size: few; J: TRBJ2-1; D: TRBD2; DNA: TGCAGCGTTGAAGATCCGATTAGAATAGCGGGGGGCTACAATGAGCAGTTCTTC; CDR3: CSVEDPIRIAGGYNEQFF
V: TRBV27; size: few; J: TRBJ1-2; D: TRBD1; DNA: TGTGCCAGCAGTTCGGGGACAGGGTATCGCTATGGCTACACCTTC; CDR3: CASSSGTGYRYGYTF
V: TRBV6-5; size: few; J: TRBJ2-7; D: .; DNA: TGTGCCAGCAGTTACCTGGGGCTAACCTACGAGCAGTACTTC; CDR3: CASSYLGLTYEQYF
V: TRBV18; size: .; J: TRBJ1-1; D: .; DNA: TGTGCCAGCTCACTAATGACGGTTAACACTGAAGCTTTCTTT; CDR3: CASSLMTVNTEAFF
V: TRBV7-9; size: few; J: TRBJ1-5; D: TRBD1; DNA: TGTGCCAGCAGCTTAGCGGACAGGGCTGTCGGGCAGCCCCAGCATTTT; CDR3: CASSLADRAVGQPQHF
V: TRBV5-1; size: .; J: TRBJ2-7; D: .; DNA: TGCGCCAGCAGTCGAGAACTGAACTCTTATGAGCAGTACTTC; CDR3: CASSRELNSYEQYF
V: TRBV25-1; size: .; J: TRBJ1-4; D: .; DNA: TGTGCCAGCAACCCGGGCCGGGGGGGGAATGAAAAACTGTTTTTT; CDR3: CASNPGRGGNEKLFF
V: TRBV5-1; size: .; J: TRBJ2-1; D: .; DNA: TGCGCCAGCAGCTTGGCCGGGGCCAGCTCCTACAATGAGCAGTTCTTC; CDR3: CASSLAGASSYNEQFF
V: TRBV29-1; size: few; J: TRBJ1-2; D: .; DNA: TGCAGCGTTGATTCGGGGCAGGGAGGCTACACCTTC; CDR3: CSVDSGQGGYTF
V: TRBV11-2; size: .; J: TRBJ2-3; D: .; DNA: TGTGCCAGCAGCTTAGATGCCCCGTCTGTGGGCACAGATACGCAGTATTTT; CDR3: CASSLDAPSVGTDTQYF
V: TRBV6-1; size: .; J: TRBJ1-1; D: TRBD1; DNA: TGTGCCAGTGAGCGAGGGACAGGGGCCGAGGGCCAAGCTTTCTTT; CDR3: CASERGTGAEGQAFF
V: TRBV2; size: .; J: TRBJ2-1; D: .; DNA: TGTGCCAGCACAAGACAGTTATACAATGAGCAGTTCTTC; CDR3: CASTRQLYNEQFF
V: TRBV19; size: .; J: TRBJ2-1; D: TRBD2; DNA: TGTGCCAGTAGTATTAGCGGGGGGGCCTACAATGAGCAGTTCTTC; CDR3: CASSISGGAYNEQFF
V: TRBV11-3; size: few; J: TRBJ2-3; D: .; DNA: TGTGCCAGCAGCTTCGGACTTTCCACAGATACGCAGTATTTT; CDR3: CASSFGLSTDTQYF